Given below is one TCR beta chain in context. Its antigen remains unknown. This entry is derived from a study of OX40 agonist ivuxolimab in advanced cancers. As for the study in general: Ivuxolimab is a fully human IgG2 antibody that activates OX40 (CD134).

Germline V gene sequence: CDR1 MNHNS, CDR2 SASEGT. Between the trimmed V and J ends, which lost 7 bases and 0 bases, there was a span of 12 bases. The CDR3 extends over 14 amino acids. Study results and caveats: Mean expanded clone counts were higher in CD8+ than CD4+ T cells. Partial responders treated at 0.1-3.0 mg/kg exhibited clonal expansion among the lowest measured.

Data came from immunoSEQ multiplex PCR; TCRdb stores just in-frame clones and leaves some out. The table shows 45,000 to 60,000 clones, with 70% to 80% occurring only once. The chain joins TRBV6-1 to TRBJ1-1; D unresolved. This specimen consisted of CD4+ or CD8+ T cells sorted from blood, obtained in a trial of the OX40 agonist ivuxolimab. The receptor was isolated from an adult with an advanced solid tumor such as melanoma, head and neck, liver or kidney cancer. CDR3 protein: CASTWEGMNTEAFF. The CDR3 DNA reads TGTGCCAGCACCTGGGAAGGGATGAACACTGAAGCTTTCTTT.